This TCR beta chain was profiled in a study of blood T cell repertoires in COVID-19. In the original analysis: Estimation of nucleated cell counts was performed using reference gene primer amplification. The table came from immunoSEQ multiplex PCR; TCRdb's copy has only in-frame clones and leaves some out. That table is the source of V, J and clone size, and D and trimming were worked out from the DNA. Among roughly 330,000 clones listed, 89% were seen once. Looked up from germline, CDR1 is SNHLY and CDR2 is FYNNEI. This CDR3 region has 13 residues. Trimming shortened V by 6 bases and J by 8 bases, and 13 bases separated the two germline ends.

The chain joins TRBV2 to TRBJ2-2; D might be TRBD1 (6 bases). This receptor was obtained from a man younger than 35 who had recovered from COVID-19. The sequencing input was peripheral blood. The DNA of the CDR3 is TGTGCCAGCAGCCGTACAGGGTTGGGGGAGCTGTTTTTT. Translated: CASSRTGLGELFF.